The sequence of this T cell receptor beta chain was determined in a study of shared T cell receptors in the human thymus (dated by TCRdb to the early 2020s). Notes on the research overall: The study examined how self-reactive, shared T-cell receptor alpha chains are generated in the human thymus.

About this clone itself: The clone's antigen remains unknown. No per-base quality is available; no much larger clone lies one base away.

At the junction V is shortened by 6 bases and J by 2 bases; bases outside the gene matches: 12. Its CDR3 holds 17 amino acids, cysteine through phenylalanine. This entry keeps only the CDR3 DNA: 51 bases, framed from base 1. CDR1 and CDR2 are drawn from the germline V gene: MDHEN, SYDVKM. Libraries were prepared through the immunoSEQ multiplex PCR assay. The clones in this table, taken by TCRdb from immuneACCESS, are in-frame only. Not every clone is retained; where verified, under half of the shortfall comes from an unresolved V gene, and the cause of the rest is unknown. The sample yields some 700,000 clones; approximately 90% were counted once. The ten largest clones add up to about 0.01% of the sample. This sample also appeared in a second study, on human thymus T cells. Per the second study: Immunologically healthy infants undergoing open corrective cardiac surgery for congenital heart defects in Finland were used as donors. Thymus tissue was collected as surgical resects that were removed during corrective cardiac surgery. V and J gene segment usage appeared biased in both thymic and peripheral blood repertoires. According to the related research, thymic TCR repertoires were highly overlapping among unrelated individuals. The study characterized TCR alpha and beta repertoires from fewer than 10 infant thymus samples and a few related peripheral blood samples. Donor ages ranging from about 7 to 244 days were recorded, and a handful of male and a couple of female infants were included in the cohort. Thymocytes were freed from the tissue by mechanical means and kept at -70 degrees C as pellets of roughly 8.5-31 million cells. A QIAsymphony instrument was used to extract genomic DNA from the frozen cell pellets. Using the immunoSEQ multiplex PCR assay, the TCRB and TCRAD loci were amplified from a standardized quantity of quality-controlled genomic DNA. The amplicons covered the V(D)J region and were long enough to include the CDR3 and to identify the V and J genes. The amplicons were sequenced on an Illumina platform via the commercial immunoSEQ service. Corrections for primer bias and sequencing errors followed previously described methods, while TCRAD and TCRB definitions were based on the IMGT database. Repertoires were analysed with immunoSEQ Analyzer 3.0 and VDJTools, covering basic statistics, V/J segment usage, diversity estimates, rarefaction and pairwise overlap. To estimate diversity, the Chao1, ChaoE, Efron-Thisted, Shannon and inverse Simpson indices were applied, and diversity was also estimated on datasets down-sampled to the smallest sample. Repertoire overlap was determined by strict matching of CDR3 nucleotide sequence, V gene and J gene, and Jaccard-based multidimensional scaling clustering was applied. On average, thymus samples gave roughly 800,000 unique TCRB clonotypes, whereas blood samples gave about 92,000.

The sequenced sample consisted of thymocytes. This clonotype originated in a boy in the first two years of life with a congenital heart defect. Donor details come from another sample of the same person, matched by shared clones. The chain links TRBV28 with TRBJ1-5, with 8 junctional bases fitting TRBD1. The CDR3 reads as follows: CASSKDRAVEGNQPQHF. The DNA sequence is given as TGTGCCAGCAGCAAGGACAGGGCCGTGGAGGGCAATCAGCCCCAGCATTTT. Here the CDR3 is joined to the reference TRBV28 and TRBJ1-5 genes, and the full variable domain is: DVKVTQSSRYLVKRTGEKVFLECVQDMDHENMFWYRQDPGLGLRLIYFSYDVKMKEKGDIPEGYSVSREKKERFSLILESASTNQTSMYLCASSKDRAVEGNQPQHFGDGTRLSIL.